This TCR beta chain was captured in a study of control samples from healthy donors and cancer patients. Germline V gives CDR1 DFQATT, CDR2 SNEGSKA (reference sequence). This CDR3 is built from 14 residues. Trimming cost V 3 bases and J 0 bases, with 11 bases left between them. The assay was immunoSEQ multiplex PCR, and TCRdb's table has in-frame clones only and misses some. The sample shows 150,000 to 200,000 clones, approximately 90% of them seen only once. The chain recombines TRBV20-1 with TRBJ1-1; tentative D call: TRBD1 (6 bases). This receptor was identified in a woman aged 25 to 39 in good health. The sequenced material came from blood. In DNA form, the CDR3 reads TGCAGTGCTAGTAGGGGGAATATGAACACTGAAGCTTTCTTT. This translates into CSASRGNMNTEAFF.